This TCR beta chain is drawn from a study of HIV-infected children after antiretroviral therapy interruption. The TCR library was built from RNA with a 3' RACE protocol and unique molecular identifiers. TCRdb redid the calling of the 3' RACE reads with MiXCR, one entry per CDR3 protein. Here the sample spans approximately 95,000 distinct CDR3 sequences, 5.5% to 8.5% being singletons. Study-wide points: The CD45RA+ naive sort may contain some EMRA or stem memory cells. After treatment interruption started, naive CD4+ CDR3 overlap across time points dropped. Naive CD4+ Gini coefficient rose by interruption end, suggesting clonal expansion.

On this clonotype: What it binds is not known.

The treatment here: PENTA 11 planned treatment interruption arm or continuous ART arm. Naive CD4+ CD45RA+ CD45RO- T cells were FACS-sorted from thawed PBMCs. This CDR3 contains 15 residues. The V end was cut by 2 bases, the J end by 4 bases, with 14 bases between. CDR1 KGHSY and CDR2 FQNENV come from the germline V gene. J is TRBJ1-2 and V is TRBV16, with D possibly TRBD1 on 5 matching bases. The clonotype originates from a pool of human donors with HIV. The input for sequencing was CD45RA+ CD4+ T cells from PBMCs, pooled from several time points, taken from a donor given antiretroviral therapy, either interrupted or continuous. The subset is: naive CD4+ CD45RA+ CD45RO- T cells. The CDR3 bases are TGTGCCAGCAGCCAAAGGGGACGGATCCTCTATGGCTACACCTTC. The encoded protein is CASSQRGRILYGYTF.